Sequencing of this TCR beta chain was carried out in a study of blood T cell repertoires in COVID-19 (dated by TCRdb to 2020 to 2021). The study in broad terms: Samples covering the acute and convalescent phases of COVID-19 were provided by collaborators in the United States, Italy and Spain. The material from the prospective study consisted of cDNA or gDNA derived from T cells, B-cell-depleted T cells, or PBMCs. The repertoires were made available in a free public database intended to serve as a resource for research on the immune response to SARS-CoV-2. Nearly every sample came with metadata listing a de-identified subject ID, COVID-19 status, age in years and sex. The samples were drawn from the first 160 participants of the ongoing ImmuneRACE study and from 1,254 subjects provided by 6 global collaborators. The dataset comprised deeply sampled blood TCRbeta repertoires from subjects exposed to, actively infected with, or recovered from COVID-19. Where HLA class I and class II types were available, the types were taken from metadata supplied by the sample provider, not from assay-based typing.

Remarks on this clone: Its specific antigen is unknown. It has no much larger one-base neighbor in the sample; base qualities were not kept.

CDR1 and CDR2 (LNHDA, SQIVND) derive from the germline V gene (reference sequence). The CDR3 spans 13 residues, from the cysteine through the phenylalanine. Only the CDR3 DNA stays, 39 bases, in frame from base 1. V loses 3 bases, J loses 0 bases, and the germline ends lie 5 bases apart. In Seattle, one collaborating source enrolled patients while the infection was active and tracked those patients longitudinally over the course of disease. Each collaborating institution followed its own protocols to collect whole blood in K2EDTA tubes. Collaborator samples were shipped for TCRbeta analysis as frozen whole blood, isolated PBMCs, or DNA extracted from either sample type. TCRbeta CDR3 regions were amplified from genomic DNA using the immunoSEQ Assay, a bias-controlled multiplex PCR. As for the original processing: The number of nucleated cells in each sample was estimated from the amplification of reference gene primers within the assay. To quantify the absolute abundance of each unique TCRbeta CDR3 rearrangement, sequence reads were collapsed and filtered. For each sample, productive Simpson clonality was calculated by taking the square root of Simpson's diversity index across productive rearrangements. TCRdb obtained this table from immuneACCESS and retained in-frame rearrangements with V and J assigned. These tables miss some clones; where compared with another copy, unresolved V genes account for less than half of the shortfall, and the remainder is unexplained. The V and J calls and clone size were taken over from that table, and D and trimming were inferred from the DNA. Here the sample has about 480,000 clones; 80% to 90% occur a single time. The ten largest clones take up 0.75% to 0.9% of the sample.

General study outcomes and caveats: The quantity of clinical and demographic metadata differed by source and by participant and was supplied without curation.

The origin of this receptor is a man younger than 35 with COVID-19, enrolled during active disease. This chain is built from TRBV19 and TRBJ2-5; the D segment could be TRBD2, given 5 matching bases. The sequenced sample was peripheral blood. The CDR3 is CASSMEDQETQYF. The DNA sequence is given as TGTGCCAGTAGTATGGAGGACCAAGAGACCCAGTACTTC.